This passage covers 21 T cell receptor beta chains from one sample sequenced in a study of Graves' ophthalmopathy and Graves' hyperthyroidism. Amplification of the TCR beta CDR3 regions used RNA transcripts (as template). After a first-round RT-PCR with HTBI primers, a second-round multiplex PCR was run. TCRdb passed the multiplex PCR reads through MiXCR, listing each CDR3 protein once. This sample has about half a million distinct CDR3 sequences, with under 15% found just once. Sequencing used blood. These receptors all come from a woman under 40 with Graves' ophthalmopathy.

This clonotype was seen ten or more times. The DNA for the CDR3 is TGTGCCAGCAGTTCAGGACACTCCCGTCAAGCTTTCTTT. Amino acid sequence: CASSSGHSRQAFF. The rearrangement uses TRBV28 and TRBJ1-1; the D gene is possibly TRBD1 (5 bases). The CDR3 is 13 amino acids. CDR1 is MDHEN and CDR2 is SYDVKM in the germline V gene. Trimming took off 4 bases at V and 9 bases at J, with 15 bases between the two ends.

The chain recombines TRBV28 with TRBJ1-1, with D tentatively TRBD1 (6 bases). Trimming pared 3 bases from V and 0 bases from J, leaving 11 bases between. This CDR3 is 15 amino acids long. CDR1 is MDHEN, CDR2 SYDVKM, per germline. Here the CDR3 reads CASSFEDSMNTEAFF. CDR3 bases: TGTGCCAGCAGTTTTGAGGACAGCATGAACACTGAAGCTTTCTTT.

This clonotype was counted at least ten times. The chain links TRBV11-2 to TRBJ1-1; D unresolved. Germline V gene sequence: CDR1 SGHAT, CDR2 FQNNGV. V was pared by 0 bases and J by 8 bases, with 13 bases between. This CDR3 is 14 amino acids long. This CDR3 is CASSLDRQAEEAFF. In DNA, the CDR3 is TGTGCCAGCAGCTTAGATCGTCAGGCGGAGGAAGCTTTCTTT. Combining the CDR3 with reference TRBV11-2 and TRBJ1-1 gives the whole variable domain EAGVAQSPRYKIIEKRQSVAFWCNPISGHATLYWYQQILGQGPKLLIQFQNNGVVDDSQLPKDRFSAERLKGVDSTLKIQPAKLEDSAVYLCASSLDRQAEEAFFGQGTRLTVV.

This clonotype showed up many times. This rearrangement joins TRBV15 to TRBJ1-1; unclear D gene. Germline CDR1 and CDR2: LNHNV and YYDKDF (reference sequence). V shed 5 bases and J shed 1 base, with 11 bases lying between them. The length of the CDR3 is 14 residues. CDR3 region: CATSRRAENTEAFF. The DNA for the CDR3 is TGTGCCACCAGCCGACGGGCGGAGAACACTGAAGCTTTCTTT.

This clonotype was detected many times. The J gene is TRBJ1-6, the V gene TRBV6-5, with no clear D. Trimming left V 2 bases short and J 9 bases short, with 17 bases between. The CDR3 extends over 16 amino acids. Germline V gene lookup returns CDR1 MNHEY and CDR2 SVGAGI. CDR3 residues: CASSYAGTAESSPLHF. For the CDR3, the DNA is TGTGCCAGCAGTTACGCGGGAACGGCCGAGTCTTCACCCCTCCACTTT.

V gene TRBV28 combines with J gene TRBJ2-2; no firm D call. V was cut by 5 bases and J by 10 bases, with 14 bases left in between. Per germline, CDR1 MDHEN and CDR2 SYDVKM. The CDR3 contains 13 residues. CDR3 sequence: CASSRSGQSELFF. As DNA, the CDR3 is TGTGCCAGCAGTCGATCGGGCCAGTCGGAGCTGTTTTTT.

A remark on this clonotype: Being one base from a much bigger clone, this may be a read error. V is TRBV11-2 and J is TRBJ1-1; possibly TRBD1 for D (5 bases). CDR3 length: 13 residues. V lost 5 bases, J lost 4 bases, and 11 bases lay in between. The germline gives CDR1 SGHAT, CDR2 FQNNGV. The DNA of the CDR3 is TGTGCCAGCAGCCGGGACGGGGTCACTGAAGCTTTCTTT. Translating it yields CASSRDGVTEAFF.

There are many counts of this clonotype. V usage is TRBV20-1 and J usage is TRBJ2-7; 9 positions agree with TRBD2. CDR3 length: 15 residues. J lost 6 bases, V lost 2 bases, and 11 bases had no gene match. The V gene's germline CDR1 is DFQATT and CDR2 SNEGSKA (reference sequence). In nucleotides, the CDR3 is TGCAGTGCTAGATGGCTAGCGGGACTCCCTAGCGAGCAGTACTTC. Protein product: CSARWLAGLPSEQYF.

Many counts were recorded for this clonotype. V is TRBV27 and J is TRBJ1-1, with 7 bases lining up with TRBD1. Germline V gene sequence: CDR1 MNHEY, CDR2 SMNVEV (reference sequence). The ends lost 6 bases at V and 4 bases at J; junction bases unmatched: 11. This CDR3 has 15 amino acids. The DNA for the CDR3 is TGTGCCAGCAGGGACGGACAGGTGGCATTCACTGAAGCTTTCTTT. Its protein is CASRDGQVAFTEAFF.

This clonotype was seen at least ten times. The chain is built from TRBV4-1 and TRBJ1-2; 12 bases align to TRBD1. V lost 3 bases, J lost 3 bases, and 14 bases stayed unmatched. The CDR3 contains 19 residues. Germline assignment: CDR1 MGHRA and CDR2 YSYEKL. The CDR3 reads CASSHPAGTGGDGYYGYTF. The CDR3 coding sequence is TGCGCCAGCAGCCACCCGGCGGGGACAGGGGGCGATGGGTACTATGGCTACACCTTC.

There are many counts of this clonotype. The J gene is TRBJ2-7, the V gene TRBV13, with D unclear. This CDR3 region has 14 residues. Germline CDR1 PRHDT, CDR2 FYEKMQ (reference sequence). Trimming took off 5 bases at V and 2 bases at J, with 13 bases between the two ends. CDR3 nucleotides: TGTGCCAGCAGCCTAAGGACGAACACCTACGAGCAGTACTTC. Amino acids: CASSLRTNTYEQYF.

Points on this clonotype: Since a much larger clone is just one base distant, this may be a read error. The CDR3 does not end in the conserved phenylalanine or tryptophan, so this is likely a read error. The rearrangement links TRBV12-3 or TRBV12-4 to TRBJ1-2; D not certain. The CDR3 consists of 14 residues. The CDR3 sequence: CAGSLVRPPYGYTV. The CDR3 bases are TGTGCCGGCAGTTTAGTACGACCGCCCTATGGCTACACCGTC.

CDR3 DNA: TGTGCCAGCAGCCAACCGGGACAACCGTACCAAGAGACCCAGTACTTC. This gives the protein CASSQPGQPYQETQYF. V is TRBV3-1 and J is TRBJ2-5, with D possibly being TRBD1 (6 bases). Germline CDR1 and CDR2: LGHDT and YNNKEL (reference sequence). The CDR3 covers 16 residues. Trimming took off 2 bases at V and 0 bases at J, with 13 bases between the two ends.

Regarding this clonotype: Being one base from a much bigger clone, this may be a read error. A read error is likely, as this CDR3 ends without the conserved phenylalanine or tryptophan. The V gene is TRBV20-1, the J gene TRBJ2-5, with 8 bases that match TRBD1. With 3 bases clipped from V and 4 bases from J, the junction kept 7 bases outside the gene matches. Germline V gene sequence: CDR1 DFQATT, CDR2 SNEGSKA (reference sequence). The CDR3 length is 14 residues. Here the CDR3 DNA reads TGCAGTGCTAGGCCAGGGGGCGTGGGAGAGACCCAGTACGTC. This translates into CSARPGGVGETQYV.

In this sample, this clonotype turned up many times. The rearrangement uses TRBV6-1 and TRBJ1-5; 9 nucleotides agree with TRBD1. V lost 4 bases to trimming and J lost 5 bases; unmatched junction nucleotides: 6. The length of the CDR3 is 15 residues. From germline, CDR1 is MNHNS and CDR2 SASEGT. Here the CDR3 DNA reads TGTGCCAGCAGTGCGCTTACAGGGGGCCATCAGCCCCAGCATTTT. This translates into CASSALTGGHQPQHF.

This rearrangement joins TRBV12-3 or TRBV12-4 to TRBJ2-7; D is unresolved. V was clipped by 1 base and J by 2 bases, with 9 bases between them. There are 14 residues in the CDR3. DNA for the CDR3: TGTGCCAGCAGTTTAGGGGTGGTAACCTACGAGCAGTACTTC. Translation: CASSLGVVTYEQYF.

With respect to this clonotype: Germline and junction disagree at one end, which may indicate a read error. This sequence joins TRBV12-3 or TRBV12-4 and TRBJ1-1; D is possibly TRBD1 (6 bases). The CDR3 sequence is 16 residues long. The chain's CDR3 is CASSPLTGPWGTEAVF. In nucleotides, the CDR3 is TGTGCCAGCAGCCCGTTAACAGGGCCGTGGGGCACTGAAGCCGTCTTT.

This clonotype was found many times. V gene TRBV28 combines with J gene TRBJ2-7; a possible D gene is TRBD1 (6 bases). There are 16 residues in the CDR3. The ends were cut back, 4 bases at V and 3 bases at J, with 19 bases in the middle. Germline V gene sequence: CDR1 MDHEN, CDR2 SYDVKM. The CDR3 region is CASSSPRQAGDYEQYF. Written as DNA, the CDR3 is TGTGCCAGCAGTTCCCCCCGACAGGCAGGGGACTACGAGCAGTACTTC.

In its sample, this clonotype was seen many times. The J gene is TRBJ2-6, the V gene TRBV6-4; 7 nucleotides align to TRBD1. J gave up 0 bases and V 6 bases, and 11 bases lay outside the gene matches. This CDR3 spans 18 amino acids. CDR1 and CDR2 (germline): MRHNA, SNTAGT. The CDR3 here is CASRQTGAQISGANVLTF. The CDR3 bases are TGTGCCAGCAGGCAAACAGGGGCCCAGATCTCTGGGGCCAACGTCCTGACTTTC.

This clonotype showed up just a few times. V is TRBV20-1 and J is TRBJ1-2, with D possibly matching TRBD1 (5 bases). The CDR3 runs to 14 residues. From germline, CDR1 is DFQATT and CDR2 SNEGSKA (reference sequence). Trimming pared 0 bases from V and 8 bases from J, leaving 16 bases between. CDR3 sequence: CSAREAGGYGGYTF. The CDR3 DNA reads TGCAGTGCTAGAGAGGCGGGGGGTTACGGGGGCTACACCTTC.

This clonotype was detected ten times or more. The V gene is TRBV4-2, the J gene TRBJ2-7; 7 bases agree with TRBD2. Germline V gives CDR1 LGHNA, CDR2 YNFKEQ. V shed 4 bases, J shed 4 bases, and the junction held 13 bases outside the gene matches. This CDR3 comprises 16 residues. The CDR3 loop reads CASSPTREALNYEQYF. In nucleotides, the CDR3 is TGTGCCAGCAGCCCGACCCGGGAGGCGCTGAATTACGAGCAGTACTTC.